Listed below are T cell receptor beta chains from one sample, sequenced in a study of blood T cells in healthy people across ages. TCRdb recomputed calls from the 5' RACE reads with MiXCR, one row per CDR3 protein. Among 800,000 to 900,000 distinct CDR3 sequences listed, 60% to 80% were seen once. Sequenced: blood. The receptors were sampled from a man younger than 45 in good health. The CDR3 runs from the conserved cysteine through the conserved F or W. D genes are given only for firm matches. Size is omitted from some rows. Given values are once, few, many or a class for expanded clones.

v_call,clone_size,d_call,j_call,cdr3_nt,cdr3_aa
TRBV7-2,few,TRBD1,TRBJ2-3,TGTGCCAGCAGCCAGGACAGGGGGTTTACAGATACGCAGTATTTT,CASSQDRGFTDTQYF
TRBV29-1,-,TRBD2,TRBJ2-7,TGCAGCGTTGAAGATAGCGGGACGCGCGGCTCCTACGAGCAGTACTTC,CSVEDSGTRGSYEQYF
TRBV28,-,-,TRBJ1-1,TGTGCCAGCACCGAGATGAACACTGAAGCTTTCTTT,CASTEMNTEAFF
TRBV10-3,-,-,TRBJ2-5,TGTGCCATCAGGAGTGCACCAGGCTCCCAAGAGACCCAGTACTTC,CAIRSAPGSQETQYF
TRBV12-3/TRBV12-4,-,TRBD1,TRBJ1-2,TGTGCCAGCAGTCTCCGGGACAGACGGTATGGCTACACCTTC,CASSLRDRRYGYTF
TRBV20-1,few,-,TRBJ2-7,TGCAGTGCTCTCCGGGAAATGGTGCAGTACTTC,CSALREMVQYF
TRBV12-3/TRBV12-4,few,-,TRBJ2-5,TGTGCCAGCAGAGGGATGGAGGGTAGAGCGGAGACCCAGTACTTC,CASRGMEGRAETQYF
TRBV4-3,-,-,TRBJ1-1,TGCGCCAGCAGCCAAGATGCGTCGAACACTGAAGCTTTCTTT,CASSQDASNTEAFF
TRBV5-5,-,TRBD1,TRBJ2-7,TGTGCCAGCAGGGGGACAGGGATTGTGCTGGGGGAGCAGTACTTC,CASRGTGIVLGEQYF
TRBV6-6,-,TRBD2,TRBJ2-2,TGTGCCAGCAGCCACGGACTAGCGGGATACACCGGGGAGCTGTTTTTT,CASSHGLAGYTGELFF
TRBV6-6,-,-,TRBJ2-5,TGTGCCAGCAGTTACACTACGGGGAGCCAAGAGACCCAGTACTTC,CASSYTTGSQETQYF
TRBV20-1,few,TRBD1,TRBJ2-3,TGCAGTGCTGAAAGACAGGGGACAGATACGCAGTATTTT,CSAERQGTDTQYF
TRBV6-5,-,TRBD1,TRBJ2-5,TGTGCCAGCAGTTTCGGGGACAGGGGTTCCGCAGAGACCCAGTACTTC,CASSFGDRGSAETQYF
TRBV6-6,-,TRBD2,TRBJ2-7,TGTGCCAGCAGTTACCAGCGGGGGGTCTCCTACGAGCAGTACTTC,CASSYQRGVSYEQYF
TRBV5-1,-,-,TRBJ2-7,TGCGCCAGCAAAAAGGGGACCTACGAGCAGTACTTC,CASKKGTYEQYF
TRBV6-6,-,-,TRBJ1-1,TGTGCCATTACAGGGTACACTGAAGCTTTCTTT,CAITGYTEAFF
TRBV9,few,-,TRBJ2-5,TGTGCCAGCAGCGCAGCGGGTTCATGGGAGACCCAGTACTTC,CASSAAGSWETQYF
TRBV6-4,-,TRBD1,TRBJ1-6,TGTGCCAGCAGAAATACTGGACAGGAGAATTCACCCCTCCACTTT,CASRNTGQENSPLHF
TRBV4-1,-,-,TRBJ2-1,TGCGCCAGCAGCTATGAAGACCTCGATGAGCAGTTCTTC,CASSYEDLDEQFF
TRBV11-1,-,-,TRBJ2-4,TGTGCCAGCAGCTTATTGGGACAACCCACCGTATCCAAAAACATTCAGTACTTC,CASSLLGQPTVSKNIQYF
TRBV10-3,-,TRBD1,TRBJ2-1,TGTGCCGCCCGGGCCCGGGACAGGGGATCCTACAATGAGCAGTTCTTC,CAARARDRGSYNEQFF
TRBV5-1,few,-,TRBJ2-1,TGCGCCAGCAGCCCAACAACCGGCCGGGCCTACAATGAGCAGTTCTTC,CASSPTTGRAYNEQFF
TRBV7-2,-,-,TRBJ2-4,TGTGCCAGCAGCTTAGTAGGCAACCTAGCCAAAAACATTCAGTACTTC,CASSLVGNLAKNIQYF
TRBV7-2,few,TRBD1,TRBJ2-7,TGTGCCAGCAGCTTAGGCGGCAGGGGGCGTAATTACGAGCAGTACTTC,CASSLGGRGRNYEQYF
TRBV5-1,-,-,TRBJ2-3,TGCGCCAGCAGCCCGAAGGGGAGCACAGATACGCAGTATTTT,CASSPKGSTDTQYF
TRBV6-5,few,-,TRBJ2-4,TGTGCCAGCTCCCGGGCTACCGCAAACATTCAGTACTTC,CASSRATANIQYF
TRBV20-1,few,-,TRBJ2-7,TGCAGTGCTAGAGATCTGCACGAGCAGTACTTC,CSARDLHEQYF
TRBV4-3,-,TRBD2,TRBJ2-1,TGCGCCAGCAGCCAAAAAGGGCGGGCTAGCGGGCGGGAGCAGTTCTTC,CASSQKGRASGREQFF
TRBV3-1,-,TRBD2,TRBJ2-3,TGTGCCAGCAGCCAAGAAGGACTAGCGGGGCCCAATACGCAGTATTTT,CASSQEGLAGPNTQYF
TRBV7-2,-,-,TRBJ2-1,TGTGCCAGCAGCTCACGACGGAGCAGGATGAATGAGCAGTTCTTC,CASSSRRSRMNEQFF
TRBV12-3/TRBV12-4,-,-,TRBJ2-7,TGTGCCAGCAGCCCGGGATCGGGGCTCGAGCAGTACTTC,CASSPGSGLEQYF
TRBV18,-,TRBD2,TRBJ2-1,TGTGCCAGCTCACCGGAGTGGGGGGGGTCCTACAATGAGCAGTTCTTC,CASSPEWGGSYNEQFF
TRBV12-3/TRBV12-4,-,TRBD1,TRBJ1-2,TGTGCCAGCAGCAAGCGGGACAGGGGAAATGGCTACACCTTC,CASSKRDRGNGYTF